This TCR beta chain was identified during a study of early T cells in non-severe SARS-CoV-2 infection. Individual cDNA molecules carried attached unique molecular identifiers. TCRdb recomputed calls from the 5' RACE reads with MiXCR, one row per CDR3 protein. Of 25,000 to 35,000 distinct CDR3 sequences in the sample, roughly 4.5% were seen once. The sample holds many counts of this clonotype. The CDR3 runs to 16 residues. Trimming shortened V by 4 bases and J by 4 bases, and 19 bases separated the two germline ends. CDR1 and CDR2 (germline): SGHTA, FQGNSA. The sequence was obtained from an adult who was a healthcare worker with PCR-confirmed SARS-CoV-2 infection or an uninfected control (not recorded which). The specimen comprised whole blood, sampled at baseline. This rearrangement joins TRBV7-2 to TRBJ2-5; tentative D call: TRBD2 (5 bases). CDR3 residues: CASSSKKLGLAETQYF. DNA of the CDR3: TGTGCCAGCAGCTCAAAAAAACTAGGGCTAGCAGAGACCCAGTACTTC. The full variable domain, with the rest looked up from reference TRBV7-2 and TRBJ2-5, is GAGVSQSPSNKVTEKGKDVELRCDPISGHTALYWYRQSLGQGLEFLIYFQGNSAPDKSGLPSDRFSAERTGGSVSTLTIQRTQQEDSAVYLCASSSKKLGLAETQYFGPGTRLLVL.